The clone carrying this TCR beta chain was detected once. Its matching antigen is unknown. This entry belongs to a study of vaccination and CD4 T cells after COVID-19. The CDR3 contains 15 residues. Germline V gene data show CDR1 as SEHNR and CDR2 as FQNEAQ (reference sequence). The V and J ends lost 5 bases and 3 bases, in that order; junction bases with no gene match: 9. The assay that was used to sequence DNA from cultured CD4+ T cells was the Oncomine TCR Beta short-read assay. One entry per CDR3 protein results from TCRdb running MiXCR on the PCR reads. This sample has about 20,000 distinct CDR3 sequences, with approximately 70% found just once. The treatment here: roughly 10-day PBMC culture with coronavirus spike peptide pools or control peptides (ViraFEST assay).

V usage is TRBV7-9 and J usage is TRBJ2-5, with 7 bases fitting TRBD1. The sequenced sample was CD4+ T cells from blood, cultured in vitro. The source of this sequence is a human donor who had recovered from COVID-19. The CDR3 nucleotides read TGTGCCAGCAGCCAAAACAATGACAGGGAAGAGACCCAGTACTTC. Residues: CASSQNNDREETQYF.